This is a list of T cell receptor beta chains from one sample in a study of beta chain features in type 1 diabetes. Sequenced by immunoSEQ multiplex PCR; TCRdb stores in-frame clones only, minus some. The profile shows 600,000 or so clones, 11% to 15% of them singletons. Sequencing was carried out using naive CD4+ T cells from blood. The receptors originated from a man aged 18 to 35 with type 1 diabetes. The CDR3 runs from the conserved cysteine through the conserved F or W. D genes are given only for firm matches. Size values are once, few and many counts, or a class for expanded clones, and some rows have none.

V: TRBV6-5
D: TRBD2
J: TRBJ2-5
size: -
CDR3: CATGLAGGETQYF
DNA: TGTGCCACGGGACTAGCGGGAGGAGAGACCCAGTACTTC

V: TRBV5-1
D: TRBD2
J: TRBJ2-6
size: few
CDR3: CASSLAGGSSGANVLTF
DNA: TGCGCCAGCAGCTTGGCCGGCGGGAGCTCTGGGGCCAACGTCCTGACTTTC

V: TRBV29-1
D: -
J: TRBJ1-1
size: -
CDR3: CSVFGPLNTEAFF
DNA: TGCAGCGTCTTCGGGCCCCTAAACACTGAAGCTTTCTTT

V: TRBV5-1
D: TRBD2
J: TRBJ2-1
size: -
CDR3: CASSVAGPNYNEQFF
DNA: TGCGCCAGCAGCGTAGCGGGACCCAACTACAATGAGCAGTTCTTC

V: TRBV5-1
D: -
J: TRBJ2-4
size: few
CDR3: CASSPGPENIQYF
DNA: TGCGCCAGCAGCCCAGGGCCGGAAAACATTCAGTACTTC

V: TRBV7-2
D: -
J: TRBJ1-2
size: -
CDR3: CASSPQGPYGYTF
DNA: TGTGCCAGCAGCCCTCAGGGTCCCTATGGCTACACCTTC

V: TRBV29-1
D: -
J: TRBJ1-1
size: few
CDR3: CSVGLNTEAFF
DNA: TGCAGCGTGGGGCTGAACACTGAAGCTTTCTTT

V: TRBV5-1
D: TRBD2
J: TRBJ2-7
size: few
CDR3: CASSSAGLASSYEQYF
DNA: TGCGCCAGCAGCTCGGCCGGACTAGCGAGCTCCTACGAGCAGTACTTC

V: TRBV7-9
D: TRBD1
J: TRBJ1-2
size: few
CDR3: CASSSGTGSGGYTF
DNA: TGTGCCAGCAGCTCAGGGACAGGGTCTGGTGGCTACACCTTC

V: TRBV30
D: -
J: TRBJ1-1
size: -
CDR3: CAWNTGLNTEAFF
DNA: TGTGCCTGGAATACAGGCCTGAACACTGAAGCTTTCTTT

V: TRBV30
D: -
J: TRBJ2-7
size: few
CDR3: CAWSPGVQGQYF
DNA: TGTGCCTGGAGTCCCGGGGTACAGGGACAGTACTTC

V: TRBV7-9
D: TRBD2
J: TRBJ2-5
size: -
CDR3: CASSFHAPFSGRAEGTQYF
DNA: TGTGCCAGCAGCTTCCATGCCCCCTTCAGCGGGAGGGCCGAAGGGACCCAGTACTTC

V: TRBV4-1
D: TRBD2
J: TRBJ2-1
size: -
CDR3: CASSPYGLAGANEQFF
DNA: TGCGCCAGCAGCCCGTACGGACTAGCGGGGGCCAATGAGCAGTTCTTC

V: TRBV29-1
D: -
J: TRBJ2-6
size: -
CDR3: CSVGRDGANVLTF
DNA: TGCAGCGTTGGCCGGGATGGGGCCAACGTCCTGACTTTC

V: TRBV30
D: -
J: TRBJ1-1
size: -
CDR3: CAWSPHLSQGTEAFF
DNA: TGTGCCTGGAGTCCCCACCTGAGTCAGGGGACTGAAGCTTTCTTT

V: TRBV29-1
D: -
J: TRBJ1-1
size: -
CDR3: CSVEGNTEAFF
DNA: TGCAGCGTTGAGGGGAACACTGAAGCTTTCTTT

V: TRBV5-6
D: TRBD2
J: TRBJ2-5
size: -
CDR3: CASSLKVAGGETQYF
DNA: TGTGCCAGCAGCTTGAAGGTAGCGGGGGGAGAGACCCAGTACTTC

V: TRBV2
D: -
J: TRBJ2-3
size: few
CDR3: CASSVTDTQYF
DNA: TGTGCCAGCAGTGTGACAGATACGCAGTATTTT

V: TRBV30
D: -
J: TRBJ2-1
size: few
CDR3: CAWSVGGTHNEQFF
DNA: TGTGCCTGGAGTGTGGGGGGTACCCACAATGAGCAGTTCTTC

V: TRBV29-1
D: TRBD2
J: TRBJ2-1
size: -
CDR3: CSVQGLAGNRNEQFF
DNA: TGCAGCGTCCAAGGACTAGCGGGAAACCGCAATGAGCAGTTCTTC

V: TRBV7-9
D: -
J: TRBJ2-7
size: -
CDR3: CASSSRLGYEQYF
DNA: TGTGCCAGCAGCTCACGCCTGGGGTACGAGCAGTACTTC

V: TRBV7-6
D: -
J: TRBJ2-7
size: -
CDR3: CASSLESRGISYEQYF
DNA: TGTGCCAGCAGCTTAGAATCGAGGGGGATCTCCTACGAGCAGTACTTC

V: TRBV6-5
D: -
J: TRBJ1-1
size: -
CDR3: CASSRTDLNTEAFF
DNA: TGTGCCAGCAGCCGGACAGATTTGAACACTGAAGCTTTCTTT

V: TRBV5-1
D: -
J: TRBJ2-2
size: -
CDR3: CASSLGVSTGELFF
DNA: TGCGCCAGCAGCTTGGGCGTTTCCACCGGGGAGCTGTTTTTT

V: TRBV4-3
D: -
J: TRBJ2-3
size: -
CDR3: CASSQDRQPFGTDTQYF
DNA: TGCGCCAGCAGCCAAGATAGGCAGCCCTTTGGGACAGATACGCAGTATTTT

V: TRBV29-1
D: -
J: TRBJ1-1
size: -
CDR3: CSVRGGGNTEAFF
DNA: TGCAGCGTGCGAGGAGGGGGGAACACTGAAGCTTTCTTT

V: TRBV6-5
D: -
J: TRBJ2-7
size: few
CDR3: CASSYGDGGSYEQYF
DNA: TGTGCCAGCAGTTACGGGGACGGGGGCTCCTACGAGCAGTACTTC

V: TRBV2
D: TRBD2
J: TRBJ2-7
size: once
CDR3: CASRTLAGGRYEQYF
DNA: TGTGCCAGCAGGACTCTAGCGGGAGGTCGGTACGAGCAGTACTTC

V: TRBV6-5
D: TRBD1
J: TRBJ1-5
size: once
CDR3: CASSYSWAGGEPQHF
DNA: TGTGCCAGCAGTTACTCTTGGGCAGGGGGCGAGCCCCAGCATTTT

V: TRBV2
D: -
J: TRBJ2-3
size: -
CDR3: CASSESRGTREYF
DNA: TGTGCCAGCAGTGAATCAAGGGGGACGAGGGAGTATTTT